This entry concerns a single T cell receptor beta chain. Sorting used thawed, overnight-rested PBMC stained with anti-CD3, a viability dye and GMM-loaded CD1B tetramer. The lipid loaded on the CD1B tetramers was C32 glucose monomycolate from Rhodococcus equi. About 100,000 tetramer-negative cells were sorted from each donor. The sample originates from a study of T cells in tuberculosis. Sequenced by immunoSEQ multiplex PCR; TCRdb stores in-frame clones only, minus some. The sample lists 55,000 to 70,000 clones, 81% occurring once. Study results and limitations: The stringent gate may have excluded weak CD1B-GMM tetramer binders.

The specimen sequenced was CD1b-GMM tetramer-negative cells sorted from PBMCs. The receptor comes from an adult woman with latent tuberculosis.

The CDR3 DNA sequence: TGTGCCAGCTCGGACAGGGTTGAAGCTTTCTTT. This translates into CASSDRVEAFF. J is TRBJ1-1 and V is TRBV18; TRBD1 matches at 8 bases. Germline V lookup: CDR1 KGHSH, CDR2 LQKENI. The trim removed 6 bases at V and 7 bases at J, leaving 1 base unmatched. The CDR3 covers 11 residues.